The present T cell receptor beta chain was sequenced within a study of spatial heterogeneity in lung cancer. Stated time point: sample taken at primary tumor resection. Unsorted whole RNA from tumor, nontumor lung or frozen PBMC underwent sequencing. Many counts were recorded for this clonotype. The antigen is not known. Because this beta chain is a stray read in a library intended to capture alpha chains, its abundance should not be given much weight. Every cDNA TCR molecule received its own unique molecular identifier. MiXCR was run by TCRdb on the 5' RACE reads, yielding one entry per CDR3 protein. In the table there are some 10,000 distinct CDR3 sequences, around 5.5% of which are singletons. Study findings and constraints: Mutation counts in tumors were tracked by counts of expanded intratumoral alpha and beta TCRs.

The sequences come from lung tumor tissue, collected at surgery. This TCR came from a male donor with early-stage non-small cell lung cancer.

Here the CDR3 reads CSASVSTYEQYF. For the CDR3, the DNA is TGCAGTGCTAGTGTCTCAACCTACGAGCAGTACTTC. The chain has TRBV20-1 and TRBJ2-7, with D unclear. There are 12 residues in the CDR3. Trimming pared 3 bases from V and 2 bases from J, leaving 8 bases between. Germline loops: CDR1 DFQATT, CDR2 SNEGSKA (reference sequence).